Following are 4 T cell receptor beta chains from one sample sequenced in a study of blood T cell repertoires in COVID-19. The repertoire was sequenced with immunoSEQ multiplex PCR; TCRdb's copy has only in-frame clones and lacks some. The sample holds roughly 260,000 clones, less than 85% seen once. The specimen was peripheral blood. Receptors were obtained from a woman older than 75 with active or convalescent COVID-19.

This clone was detected only a few times. The genes are TRBV5-1 and TRBJ1-2; TRBD1 is a possible D gene (6 bases). Germline loops: CDR1 SGHRS, CDR2 YFSETQ. V shed 0 bases and J shed 5 bases, with 11 bases lying between them. The CDR3 has 14 amino acids. The CDR3 reads CASSLDSGAYGYTF. The CDR3 nucleotides read TGCGCCAGCAGCTTGGATTCAGGGGCGTATGGCTACACCTTC.

The gene calls are TRBV29-1 and TRBJ1-4; no definite D call. There are 15 residues in the CDR3. CDR1 is SQVTM, CDR2 ANQGSEA, per germline. V shed 7 bases and J shed 7 bases, with 22 bases lying between them. Written as DNA, the CDR3 is TGCAGCGCAGAAGCGGGTGGCTCACCCCGTGAAAAACTGTTTTTT. It yields the protein CSAEAGGSPREKLFF.

This clone was found a few times. The CDR3 nucleotides are TGTGCCAGCAGAACCACAGGGATAAACTACGAGCAGTACTTC. Amino acids: CASRTTGINYEQYF. The V gene is TRBV6-5, the J gene TRBJ2-7; possible D gene TRBD1, 6 bases. V was shortened by 6 bases and J by 3 bases, with 15 bases between the two germline ends. Looked up from germline, CDR1 is MNHEY and CDR2 is SVGAGI. The CDR3 has 14 amino acids.

V gene TRBV9 combines with J gene TRBJ2-3, with 9 bases that match TRBD1. Germline trimming cut 3 bases from V and 8 bases from J; bases unmatched to any gene: 1. There are 12 residues in the CDR3. Germline V gives CDR1 SGDLS, CDR2 YYNGEE. The CDR3 region has the DNA TGTGCCAGCAGCGAGGACAGGGGTACGCAGTATTTT. This codes for CASSEDRGTQYF.